This T cell receptor (beta chain) was sequenced during a study of cytomegalovirus exposure and HLA in healthy donors (dated by TCRdb to the late 2010s). Background on the whole study: An earlier analysis of 587 of the donors reported 276 Gb of sequence data and 100 million to 120 million unique TCR beta sequences obtained from about 180 million T cells. An early release covering approximately 600 HLA-typed donors comprised about 290 gigabases of sequencing data and around 85 million unique TCR sequences. Among the roughly 390 genotyped donors, approximately 77% belonged to the genetic ancestry cluster associated with self-reported Caucasian donors. The study aimed to test whether cataloging public T cell receptors could reveal signatures of past pathogen exposure. The T cell repertoires of some 700 subjects were profiled by immunosequencing and related to cytomegalovirus serostatus. A separate validation cohort of roughly 120 different subjects was used in addition to the 666-subject first cohort. To predict cytomegalovirus infection status, the study combined high-throughput TCR immunosequencing, statistical association of individual TCRs with disease status, and machine learning. A later analysis re-analyzed previously published TCR beta repertoires from about 600 donors and added high-resolution HLA genotyping to study TCR occurrence patterns. Rather than using new phenotypic data, the later analysis identified candidate immune exposures from TCR beta sequences and from how often those sequences occurred across donors. To decide whether each TCR beta V gene segment behaved as functional or pseudogenic, an earlier analysis of nearly 600 of the donors relied on high-throughput TCR beta sequencing. Alongside the repertoire data, information on donor age, sex, ethnicity and CMV serostatus was compiled. In a later genetic analysis, genome-wide SNP genotypes for about 55% of the roughly 700 donors were used, and that subset was treated as a discovery cohort. All discovery cohort repertoires had been generated using a single sequencing platform. HLA typing included class I and class II loci at four-digit resolution. The number of donors typed differed by locus, with about 629-630 for A, B, C, DRB1 and DQB1, 522 for DQA1, under 610 for DPA1, and around 460 for DPB1. Because of strong linkage in the cohort, roughly five DR-DQ haplotypes were treated as single units for association and clustering. Across roughly 420 genotyped donors of the cohort, an average of approximately 240,000 unique TCR beta nucleotide sequences per donor were sequenced, and roughly 20% of those sequences were non-productive.

The cohort consisted of approximately 670 healthy bone marrow donors. All cohort members were sampled while nominally healthy, although unrecorded immune exposures were likely present. The donor was CMV seropositive and was included in the group of 300 or so seropositive cohort members. A peripheral blood sample was provided by each donor, and peripheral blood mononuclear cells were used for TCR beta sequencing. Genomic DNA was extracted from the blood cell samples with the Qiagen DNeasy Blood Extraction Kit. Paper-wide results and their limitations: A later genetic analysis associated a missense DCLRE1C variant with V-gene and J-gene trimming of TCR beta chains, and an independent cohort replicated the association. The 87-base-pair reads could not distinguish some IMGT-functional V segments, including TRBV6-2 and TRBV6-3, so those segments were excluded. Linkage disequilibrium might explain the correlated functional status among segregating V segments, but an unknown experimental factor could not be excluded. An earlier analysis of approximately 600 of the donors showed that most TCR beta V segments appeared in productive rearrangements either about 87% or about 30% of the time, which broadly matched IMGT annotations. In a later analysis, most CMV-associated TCR beta chains were found to appear HLA-restricted, with HLA associations seemingly driven largely by CMV exposure. In a later analysis, several top co-occurrence clusters were reported to appear linked to parvovirus B19, influenza, CMV and Epstein-Barr virus. Because counts were too low, seventeen rarely observed V segments, including chromosome 9 orphons, were excluded from the earlier analysis of 587 of the donors. According to the authors, the approach could potentially be generalized to other disease states and immunological phenotypes. Assigning TCR associations to individual alleles was difficult when HLA alleles, especially DR and DQ, strongly co-occurred. Immune exposure information for the cohort was limited to CMV serostatus. A further reported finding was that TCR beta sequences accurately predicted the HLA-A and HLA-B alleles for most subjects in the first cohort. The presence/absence analyses assumed that sequencing depth was roughly uniform across donors, and that assumption may not be true. In this cohort, only TCR beta chains were sequenced, and detectable features were limited by the absence of alpha or paired-chain data. HLA typing was unavailable for some donors at each locus, so association tests used only the typed subset. Most TCR sequences were observed very rarely across donors, whereas some public TCRs were present in many individuals. The study gave a list of more than 150 TCR beta chains associated with cytomegalovirus. The classifier was reported to diagnose cytomegalovirus status with high specificity and sensitivity in both the original cohort and the validation cohort. At a false discovery rate of 0.05, a later analysis linked around 17,000 TCR beta sequences to specific HLA alleles. In vitro tests confirmed that a few of the cytomegalovirus-associated TCR beta chains recognize cytomegalovirus antigens. In a later genetic analysis, fewer N-insertions in productive TCRs were reported among donors in an Asian-associated ancestry cluster than the roughly 640-donor mean. A later analysis found that HLA-associated TCR beta chains were more clonally expanded and had lower generation probabilities than equally common non-associated chains. A group of highly shared sequence variants was considered likely to be a technical artifact of the sequencing pipeline. A later analysis found that TCR association rates varied across HLA loci, with DRB1 alleles showing the most associated TCRs and HLA-C alleles the fewest.

Turning to this clone: Its binding antigen is unknown. Base qualities are not provided; no much larger clone lies one nucleotide away.

Germline trimming amounts to 8 bases on V and 0 bases on J, with 17 as the count of junction bases outside the gene matches. The CDR3 sequence holds 19 residues, the cysteine and phenylalanine included. Kept here is only the CDR3 DNA, which spans 57 bases and is read in frame from base 1. From a lookup of the germline V gene (reference sequence), CDR1 and CDR2 are PRHDT and FYEKMQ. Receptor amplification or capture employed the immunoSEQ multiplex PCR assay. A mixture of 60 forward primers for TCR Vbeta segments and 13 reverse primers for TCR Jbeta segments was used in the multiplex PCR. Amplification of the CDR3 region of rearranged TCR beta genes was performed with a multiplex PCR assay on genomic DNA. The amplified TCR beta libraries were sequenced on the Illumina HiSeq System as 87-base-pair reads. The authors' analysis ran thus. A later analysis tallied roughly 76 million unique TCR beta chains across the roughly 610 repertoires, and around 12 million of those chains were shared by two or more donors. To remove PCR and sequencing errors, raw reads were error-corrected and collapsed into unique sequences using a nearest-neighbor algorithm that merged closely related sequences. To assign V, D and J gene segments, CDR3 sequences were aligned to IMGT reference sequences. For a sequence to be retained, a match of at least six nucleotides to both a V gene segment and a J gene segment was required. Rearrangements were called productive when the CDR3 lacked stop codons and stayed in frame with V and J; all others were non-productive. Following IMGT convention, CDR3 was defined as the stretch from the second conserved V-encoded cysteine up to the conserved J-encoded phenylalanine. Sequences without an unambiguous match to a single V gene segment were excluded from the earlier analysis of 450 to 650 of the donors. An earlier analysis of 587 of the donors called V segments functional above 56.7% productive rearrangements and segregating when the between-donor standard deviation exceeded 5%. A statistical classification framework was built for diagnosing cytomegalovirus status from the catalog of TCR beta chain sequences. V and J gene assignment, in a later analysis, came from comparing TCR nucleotide sequences with IMGT/GENE-DB human TR gene sequences. In a later analysis, CDR3 sequences and most-parsimonious VDJ recombination scenarios were assigned using the TCRdist pipeline. In a later analysis, each TCR beta chain was defined by its CDR3 amino acid sequence together with its V-gene family, and reads lacking a unique V-gene family were excluded. As a way to deal with suspected cross-contamination and a sequencing artifact, a later analysis dropped over 550 nucleotide sequences that were highly shared and had low generation probability. In a later analysis, a clonal expansion index for each public chain was calculated from normalized within-repertoire ranks of inferred template counts. In a later analysis, generation probabilities were computed using a VDJ recombination model fitted to out-of-frame rearrangements, and the results were checked against IGoR. Hypergeometric tests were used in a later analysis to score TCR-TCR, TCR-HLA and TCR-CMV co-occurrence, with a repertoire-size bias correction applied to the TCR pairs. A later analysis estimated false discovery rates by permuting HLA or CMV assignments 20 times. In a later analysis, co-occurring TCRs were grouped using DBSCAN, with TCRdist sequence similarity added in when clustering inside HLA-allele-positive subsets. Repertoires with fewer than 30,000 or more than 120,000 public chains, plus five repertoires with anomalous nucleotide sharing, were excluded from co-occurrence clustering. Imported from immuneACCESS, the table was reduced by TCRdb to in-frame sequences with V and J called. These copies leave out some clones; in studies compared against another copy, an unresolved V gene accounts for under half, and the cause of the remainder is not known. The DNA was the basis for D and trimming; V, J and clone size are from that table. Here the sample has more than 110,000 clones; around 81% occur a single time. Over 6.5% of the sample rests with the top ten.

The source material was PBMCs. The chain is encoded by TRBV13 joined to TRBJ2-1, and TRBD2 aligns with 9 junction nucleotides. The receptor was isolated from a man between 40 and 49 years old in good health and CMV-seropositive. CDR3 region: CASGGLAGISISSYNEQFF. The DNA sequence reads TGTGCCAGCGGTGGCCTAGCGGGAATATCGATCTCCTCCTACAATGAGCAGTTCTTC.